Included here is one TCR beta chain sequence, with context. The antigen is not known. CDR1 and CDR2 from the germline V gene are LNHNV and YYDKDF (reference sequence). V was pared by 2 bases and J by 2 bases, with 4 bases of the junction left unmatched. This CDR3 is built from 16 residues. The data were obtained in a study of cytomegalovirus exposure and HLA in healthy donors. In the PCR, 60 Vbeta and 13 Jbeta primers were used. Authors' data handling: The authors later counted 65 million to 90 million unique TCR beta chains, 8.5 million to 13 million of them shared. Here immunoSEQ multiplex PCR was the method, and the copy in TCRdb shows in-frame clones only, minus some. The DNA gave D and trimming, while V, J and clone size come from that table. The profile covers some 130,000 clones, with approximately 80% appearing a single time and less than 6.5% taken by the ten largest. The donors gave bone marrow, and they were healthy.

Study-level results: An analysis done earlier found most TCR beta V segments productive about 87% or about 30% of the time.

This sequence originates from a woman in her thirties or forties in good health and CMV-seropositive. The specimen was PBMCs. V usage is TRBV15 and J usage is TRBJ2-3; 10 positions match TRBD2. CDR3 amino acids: CATSRRLAGPTDTQYF. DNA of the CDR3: TGTGCCACCAGCAGACGACTAGCGGGTCCCACAGATACGCAGTATTTT.